This T cell receptor (beta chain) stems from a study of blood T cells in healthy people across ages. Study-wide points: Measured against age, TCR beta diversity per million T cells decreased in a roughly linear manner.

This clonotype was recorded a few times. No antigen is known for it. V dropped 4 bases and J dropped 6; count of bases not matched to a gene: 6. There are 14 residues in the CDR3. CDR1 is MDHEN, CDR2 SYDVKM, per germline. A J-beta primer mix and a sample-barcoded 5' primer were used in a second PCR of about 7 to 12 cycles. Each cDNA molecule received a tag from a template-switch adaptor that had 12 random nucleotides. TCRdb itself ran the 5' RACE reads through MiXCR, one entry per CDR3 protein. The sample holds hundreds of thousands of distinct CDR3 sequences, around a quarter seen once. The sample also formed part of further work on T cells of mothers and their children.

This chain connects TRBV28 to TRBJ1-5; 7 bases agree with TRBD1. Specimen: blood. This clonotype originated in a boy between 10 and 17 years old in good health. This CDR3 reads CASSYQGGRQPQHF. As DNA, the CDR3 is TGTGCCAGCAGTTACCAGGGGGGCCGTCAGCCCCAGCATTTT.